The entry below describes one TCR beta chain. This entry comes from a study of blood T cell repertoires in COVID-19. Looking at the study overall: Samples of COVID-19 (acute and convalescent) were obtained from the United States, Italy and Spain.

TCRdb keeps only in-frame clones here, not all; method: immunoSEQ multiplex PCR. Of over 55,000 clones in the sample, roughly 71% are singletons; the top ten hold around 30%. This CDR3 has 12 amino acids. CDR1 KGHSH and CDR2 LQKENI come from the germline V gene. The V end lost 0 bases, the J end lost 7 bases, and 6 bases lay between the germline ends. The sequence was collected from a human donor in a cohort sampled during active COVID-19. The chain couples TRBV18 to TRBJ1-2, with D perhaps matching TRBD1 (5 bases). What was sequenced was peripheral blood. CDR3 sequence: CASSPPQGGYTF. The CDR3 coding sequence is TGTGCCAGCTCACCACCGCAGGGTGGCTACACCTTC. Complete variable domain (other parts from reference TRBV18 and TRBJ1-2): NAGVMQNPRHLVRRRGQEARLRCSPMKGHSHVYWYRQLPEEGLKFMVYLQKENIIDESGMPKERFSAEFPKEGPSILRIQQVVRGDSAAYFCASSPPQGGYTFGSGTRLTVV.